These T cell receptor beta chains were read from a single sample in a study of post-analysis software for immune sequencing data. Each CDR3 protein gets one entry after TCRdb re-called the PCR reads with MiXCR. The data show some 690,000 distinct CDR3 sequences, around 60% seen once. The sample comprised blood. The receptors were gathered from a girl under 10 years old with multiple sclerosis. Both conserved end residues are part of each CDR3. The D gene is left open where the match is weak. Clone sizes are given selectively: once, few, many, or a class where the clone is expanded.

abundance	len	v_gene	d_gene	j_gene	CDR3aa	CDR3nt
NA	12	TRBV29-1	NA	TRBJ2-1	CSTWEQHNEQFF	TGCAGCACCTGGGAACAGCACAATGAGCAGTTCTTC
NA	13	TRBV11-3	NA	TRBJ1-2	CASSPTAGGGYTF	TGTGCCAGCAGCCCGACAGCTGGCGGGGGCTACACCTTC
few	18	TRBV27	NA	TRBJ2-2	CASSLLVGGGVATGELFF	TGTGCCAGCAGTTTATTGGTCGGCGGAGGTGTGGCAACCGGGGAGCTGTTTTTT
NA	18	TRBV29-1	NA	TRBJ1-2	CSVLPVRQDSLFNYGYTF	TGCAGCGTCCTTCCCGTGCGCCAGGACAGCCTATTCAACTATGGCTACACCTTC
NA	10	TRBV20-1	NA	TRBJ1-4	CSASYEKLFF	TGCAGTGCTAGTTACGAAAAACTGTTTTTT
NA	13	TRBV5-1	NA	TRBJ2-7	CASSRFISYEQYF	TGCGCCAGCAGTAGATTCATCTCCTACGAGCAGTACTTC
NA	15	TRBV3-1	TRBD1	TRBJ1-2	CASSIKVGGDHGYTF	TGTGCCAGCAGCATCAAGGTAGGGGGCGACCATGGCTACACCTTC
NA	16	TRBV30	NA	TRBJ2-7	CAWSPLKGADTYEQYF	TGTGCCTGGAGTCCACTGAAAGGGGCGGACACCTACGAGCAGTACTTC
few	15	TRBV5-1	NA	TRBJ1-2	CASSPVGGYDYGYTF	TGCGCCAGCAGCCCGGTAGGAGGGTATGACTATGGCTACACCTTC
few	14	TRBV5-1	NA	TRBJ2-7	CASSPDTPGTEQYF	TGCGCCAGCAGCCCAGACACCCCAGGAACCGAGCAGTACTTC
NA	21	TRBV27	NA	TRBJ1-1	CASSLYGPFGTGQGNPTEAFF	TGTGCCAGCAGTTTATATGGGCCGTTCGGAACAGGGCAAGGGAACCCAACTGAAGCTTTCTTT
NA	19	TRBV7-8	TRBD1	TRBJ1-5	CASSIRTGAVGYSNQPQHF	TGTGCCAGCAGCATACGGACAGGGGCGGTGGGTTATAGCAATCAGCCCCAGCATTTT
NA	16	TRBV4-1	NA	TRBJ2-1	CASSQGGLGSYNEQFF	TGCGCCAGCAGCCAAGGCGGGCTAGGCTCCTACAATGAGCAGTTCTTC
few	13	TRBV5-1	NA	TRBJ2-1	CASSPGTSSEQFF	TGCGCCAGCAGTCCCGGGACTTCCTCTGAGCAGTTCTTC
NA	14	TRBV20-1	TRBD2	TRBJ2-1	CSAGPGTRGNEQFF	TGCAGTGCTGGCCCCGGGACTAGAGGAAATGAGCAGTTCTTC
NA	13	TRBV6-5	TRBD1	TRBJ2-3	CASNGQGTDTQYF	TGTGCCAGCAACGGACAGGGTACAGATACGCAGTATTTT
NA	14	TRBV29-1	NA	TRBJ2-5	CSAQAAGWGETQYF	TGCAGCGCCCAGGCGGCAGGTTGGGGGGAGACCCAGTACTTC
NA	14	TRBV5-1	NA	TRBJ2-5	CASSLGAGDETQYF	TGCGCCAGCAGCTTGGGGGCAGGGGATGAGACCCAGTACTTC
NA	13	TRBV6-4	NA	TRBJ2-3	CASSALTGDTQYF	TGTGCCAGCAGTGCCCTTACGGGAGATACGCAGTATTTT
NA	18	TRBV5-1	NA	TRBJ2-1	CASSLDTPGRPSYNEQFF	TGCGCCAGCAGCTTGGATACTCCGGGACGGCCCTCCTACAATGAGCAGTTCTTC
few	14	TRBV7-9	NA	TRBJ2-7	CASSLWRGFYEQYF	TGTGCCAGCAGCTTATGGAGGGGTTTCTACGAGCAGTACTTC
NA	16	TRBV7-8	TRBD2	TRBJ2-5	CASSYGAGGLQETQYF	TGTGCCAGCAGCTACGGAGCGGGGGGGTTGCAAGAGACCCAGTACTTC
NA	14	TRBV19	TRBD1	TRBJ1-2	CASRGTGERYGYTF	TGTGCCAGTAGGGGGACAGGAGAACGCTATGGCTACACCTTC
once	16	TRBV6-5	NA	TRBJ2-4	CASSYSGGSGKNIQYF	TGTGCCAGCAGTTACTCGGGGGGTTCTGGCAAAAACATTCAGTACTTC
NA	15	TRBV12-3/TRBV12-4	TRBD2	TRBJ2-3	CASAPFAGGQATQYF	TGTGCCAGCGCACCTTTTGCGGGGGGGCAAGCTACGCAGTATTTT
few	14	TRBV6-6	TRBD1	TRBJ2-7	CASSGTGGQYEQYF	TGTGCCAGCAGCGGGACAGGGGGGCAATACGAGCAGTACTTC
NA	13	TRBV6-6	NA	TRBJ1-5	CASSGHGNQPQHF	TGTGCCAGCAGCGGACACGGCAATCAGCCCCAGCATTTT
few	14	TRBV12-3/TRBV12-4	TRBD2	TRBJ2-7	CASSTGTSAHEQYF	TGTGCCAGCAGTACCGGGACTAGCGCCCACGAGCAGTACTTC
NA	18	TRBV6-1	NA	TRBJ1-2	CTSSRVTYGRGDNYGYTF	TGTACCAGCAGCCGAGTTACTTACGGGAGAGGGGACAACTATGGCTACACCTTC
few	14	TRBV13	TRBD2	TRBJ2-1	CASTGLEISNEQFF	TGTGCCAGCACCGGACTAGAAATATCCAATGAGCAGTTCTTC
NA	14	TRBV6-4	TRBD2	TRBJ2-7	CASSVGGVAYEQYF	TGTGCCAGCAGCGTGGGGGGGGTGGCCTACGAGCAGTACTTC
NA	14	TRBV5-8	NA	TRBJ2-5	CASSLDGPLETQYF	TGTGCCAGCAGCTTGGATGGCCCATTAGAGACCCAGTACTTC
NA	17	TRBV7-9	TRBD1	TRBJ2-1	CASSLAFRTGDYNEQFF	TGTGCCAGCAGCTTAGCGTTTAGGACAGGGGATTACAATGAGCAGTTCTTC